This entry is about one T cell receptor beta chain. Participants were aged about 18 to 95 years, lived in over 20 US areas, and enrolled virtually. Donors of Cohort 3 who recovered were those that had two negative PCRs, clearance, or symptom resolution. The CDR3 contains 13 residues. Germline lookup yields CDR1 GTSNPN and CDR2 SVGIG (reference sequence). V lost 1 base to trimming and J lost 7 bases, with 11 bases between them. The data were taken from a study of blood T cell repertoires in COVID-19. In the original processing: Reference gene primer amplification yielded estimated nucleated cell counts. The repertoire was sequenced with immunoSEQ multiplex PCR; TCRdb's copy has only in-frame clones and lacks some. That table supplies the V and J calls and clone size; D and trimming were determined from the DNA. The sample holds 200,000 to 250,000 clones, 70% to 90% seen once.

This clonotype originated in a man in his forties who had recovered from COVID-19. The sample consisted of PBMCs or T cells enriched from blood (not recorded which). This chain links TRBV30 with TRBJ2-1, with D possibly matching TRBD1 (6 bases). The CDR3 region has the DNA TGTGCCTGGAGTGGCCAAGGGGGAAATGAGCAGTTCTTC. Its protein product is CAWSGQGGNEQFF.